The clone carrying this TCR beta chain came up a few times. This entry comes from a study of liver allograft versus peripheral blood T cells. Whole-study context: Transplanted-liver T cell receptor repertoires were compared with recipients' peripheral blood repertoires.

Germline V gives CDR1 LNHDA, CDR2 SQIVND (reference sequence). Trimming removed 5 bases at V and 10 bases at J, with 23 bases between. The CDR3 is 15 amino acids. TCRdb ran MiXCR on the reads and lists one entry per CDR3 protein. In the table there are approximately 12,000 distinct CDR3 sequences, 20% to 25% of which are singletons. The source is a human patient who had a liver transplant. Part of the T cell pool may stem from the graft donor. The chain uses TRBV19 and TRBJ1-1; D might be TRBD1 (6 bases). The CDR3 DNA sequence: TGTGCCAGTAGTCACCCGCCGGGGGGCCACGGGGGAGCTTTCTTT. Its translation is CASSHPPGGHGGAFF.